This record covers a single TCR beta chain. Its antigen is unknown. The read ends 3 residues before the CDR3 terminus; that terminus is restored from the germline J gene. Patients had low serum IgG, IgA and/or IgM and specific antibody deficiency. This entry belongs to a study of T cell clonality in common variable immunodeficiency. The germline V and J ends were trimmed by 0 bases and 4 bases, with 11 bases remaining between them. The CDR3 extends over 14 amino acids. Germline V gives CDR1 SGHRS, CDR2 YFSETQ. Study-level points and caveats: TCRbeta clonality was increased in CVID versus healthy controls. Links between repertoire features and CVID complications were heterogeneity-limited. In common variable immunodeficiency, TCR beta chains reportedly carried fewer deletions and N-nucleotide insertions.

Equal genomic DNA amounts from CVID and control samples were sequenced. TCRdb's copy holds only in-frame clones and misses some; the assay was immunoSEQ multiplex PCR. The sample yields tens of thousands of clones, without any singletons. Sequenced material: peripheral blood mononuclear cells. The TCR originated in a human donor with common variable immunodeficiency. This sequence joins TRBV5-1 and TRBJ2-7; D might be TRBD2 (6 bases). The covered CDR3 bases are TGCGCCAGCAGCTTGGATCTAGCGAGGTACGAG. Translation gives CASSLDLARYE. Given in full, the CDR3 is CASSLDLARYEQYF.